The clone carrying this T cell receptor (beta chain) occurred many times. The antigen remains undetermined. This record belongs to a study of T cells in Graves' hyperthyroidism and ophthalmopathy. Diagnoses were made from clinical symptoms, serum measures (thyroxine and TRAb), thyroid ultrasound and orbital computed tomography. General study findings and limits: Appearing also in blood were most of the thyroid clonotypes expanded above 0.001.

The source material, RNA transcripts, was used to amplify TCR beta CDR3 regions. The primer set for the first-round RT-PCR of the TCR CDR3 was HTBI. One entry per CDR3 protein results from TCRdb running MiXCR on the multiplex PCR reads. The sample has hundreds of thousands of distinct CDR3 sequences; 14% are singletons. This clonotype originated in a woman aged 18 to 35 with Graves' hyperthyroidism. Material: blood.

DNA of the CDR3: TGCAGTGCTGAGGGACAGCCCCCGACAAGACGCGATGAGCAGTTCTTC. Its translation: CSAEGQPPTRRDEQFF. V usage is TRBV20-1 and J usage is TRBJ2-1, with 7 bases matching TRBD1. The CDR3 loop spans 16 amino acids. Germline CDR1 reads DFQATT; CDR2 reads SNEGSKA (reference sequence). V was pared by 5 bases and J by 8 bases, with 18 bases of the junction left unmatched.